What follows is one T cell receptor (beta chain) and its context. This CDR3 has 16 residues. Trimming stripped 3 bases from V and 4 bases from J, with 17 bases between. From germline, CDR1 is SGDLS and CDR2 YYNGEE. This entry is derived from a study of shared clonotypes between healthy human individuals. About the research overall: Sampling drew on donors who were a couple of women and a few men aged 18 to 49. CD4 naive and memory got three plates each, CD8 naive two, CD8 memory one.

Clones were sequenced by immunoSEQ multiplex PCR, and TCRdb holds only the in-frame ones, with some missing. The sample contains approximately 710,000 clones, around 91% of which appear only once. V is TRBV9 and J is TRBJ2-1; the D call may be TRBD1 or TRBD2 (5 bases each). Sample: memory CD8+ T cells from PBMCs. Regarding subset: CD45RO+ cells pooled with CCR7-negative TemRA cells. The source of this sequence is a man aged 18 to 30 in good health. Some clones in this sample may be carry-over from other donors' samples. CDR3 in amino acids: CASSEGTTLGYNEQFF. The CDR3, as DNA: TGTGCCAGCAGCGAGGGGACCACCCTCGGATACAATGAGCAGTTCTTC.